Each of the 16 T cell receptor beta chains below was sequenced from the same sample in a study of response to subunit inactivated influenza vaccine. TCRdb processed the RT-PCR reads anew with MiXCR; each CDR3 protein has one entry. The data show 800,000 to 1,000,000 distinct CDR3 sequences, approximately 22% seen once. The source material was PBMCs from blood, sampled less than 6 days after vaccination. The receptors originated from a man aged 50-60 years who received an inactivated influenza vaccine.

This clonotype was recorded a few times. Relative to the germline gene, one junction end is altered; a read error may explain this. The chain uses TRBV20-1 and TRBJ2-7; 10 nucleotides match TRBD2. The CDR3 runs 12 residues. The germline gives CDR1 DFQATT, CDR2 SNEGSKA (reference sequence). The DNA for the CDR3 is TGCAGCGCTAGCGGGAGTAGGTACGAGCAGTACTTC. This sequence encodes CSASGSRYEQYF.

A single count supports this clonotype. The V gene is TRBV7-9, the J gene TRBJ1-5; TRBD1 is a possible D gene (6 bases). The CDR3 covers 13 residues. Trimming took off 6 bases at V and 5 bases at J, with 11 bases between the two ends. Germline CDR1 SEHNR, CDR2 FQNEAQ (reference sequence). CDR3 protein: CASSQQGDQPQHF. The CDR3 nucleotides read TGTGCCAGCAGTCAACAGGGAGATCAGCCCCAGCATTTT.

CDR3 loop: CASSGSDRGSGQPQHF. The CDR3 DNA is TGCGCCAGCAGTGGTTCGGACAGGGGTTCGGGTCAGCCCCAGCATTTT. The rearrangement uses TRBV10-1 and TRBJ1-5; 9 bases match TRBD1. V lost 4 bases, J lost 6 bases, and 10 bases stayed unmatched. Germline CDR1 is WNHNN and CDR2 is SYGVQD (reference sequence). The CDR3 has 16 amino acids.

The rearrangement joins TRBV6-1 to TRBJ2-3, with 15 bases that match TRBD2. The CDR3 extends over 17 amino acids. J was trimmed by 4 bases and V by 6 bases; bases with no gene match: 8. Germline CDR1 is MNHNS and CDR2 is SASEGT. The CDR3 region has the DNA TGTGCCAGCAGCAGTGGGACTAGCGGGAGGAGGGCAGATACGCAGTATTTT. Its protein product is CASSSGTSGRRADTQYF.

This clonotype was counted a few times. This chain's CDR3 is CSAPGTGRHEQYF. The DNA for the CDR3 is TGCAGTGCGCCCGGGACAGGGCGCCACGAGCAGTACTTC. The chain combines TRBV20-1 with TRBJ2-7; 9 nucleotides line up with TRBD1. The CDR3 consists of 13 residues. Germline-derived CDR1 and CDR2 are DFQATT and SNEGSKA (reference sequence). V was pared by 6 bases and J by 5 bases, with 8 bases of the junction left unmatched.

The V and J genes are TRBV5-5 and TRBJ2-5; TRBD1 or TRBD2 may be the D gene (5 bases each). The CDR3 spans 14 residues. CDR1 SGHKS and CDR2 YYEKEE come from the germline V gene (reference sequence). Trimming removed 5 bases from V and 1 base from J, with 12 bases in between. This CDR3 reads CASRRGRSQETQYF. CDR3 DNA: TGTGCCAGCAGAAGGGGACGGAGCCAAGAGACCCAGTACTTC.

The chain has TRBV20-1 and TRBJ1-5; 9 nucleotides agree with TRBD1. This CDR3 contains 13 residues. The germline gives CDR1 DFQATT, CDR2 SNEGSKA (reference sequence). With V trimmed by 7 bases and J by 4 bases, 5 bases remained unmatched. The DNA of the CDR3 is TGCAGTGGGGTAGACAGGGGGAATCAGCCCCAGCATTTT. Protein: CSGVDRGNQPQHF.

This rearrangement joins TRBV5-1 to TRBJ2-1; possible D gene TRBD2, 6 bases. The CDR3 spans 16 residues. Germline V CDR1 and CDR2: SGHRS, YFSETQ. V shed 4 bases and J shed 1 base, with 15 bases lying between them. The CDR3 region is CASSVAAGGSYNEQFF. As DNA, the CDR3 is TGCGCCAGCAGCGTGGCGGCCGGGGGTTCCTACAATGAGCAGTTCTTC.

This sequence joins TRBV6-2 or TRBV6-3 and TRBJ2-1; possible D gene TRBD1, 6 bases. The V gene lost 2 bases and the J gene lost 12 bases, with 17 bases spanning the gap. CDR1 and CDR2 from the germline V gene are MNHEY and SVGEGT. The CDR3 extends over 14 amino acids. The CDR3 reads CASSYDRPTGGQFF. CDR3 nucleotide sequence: TGTGCCAGCAGTTACGACAGGCCCACTGGTGGGCAGTTCTTC.

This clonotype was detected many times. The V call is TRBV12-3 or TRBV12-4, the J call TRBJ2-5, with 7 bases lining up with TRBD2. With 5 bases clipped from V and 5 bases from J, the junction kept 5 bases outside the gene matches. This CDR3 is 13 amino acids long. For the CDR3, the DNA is TGTGCCAGCAGTCCGGGGAGGGCGGAGACCCAGTACTTC. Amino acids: CASSPGRAETQYF.

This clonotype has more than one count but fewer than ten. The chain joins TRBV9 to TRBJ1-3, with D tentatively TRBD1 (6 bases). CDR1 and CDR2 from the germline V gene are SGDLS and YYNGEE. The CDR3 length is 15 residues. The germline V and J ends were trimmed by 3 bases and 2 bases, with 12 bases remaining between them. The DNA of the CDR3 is TGTGCCAGCAGCGCCCTACAGGGAACTGGAAACACCATATATTTT. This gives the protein CASSALQGTGNTIYF.

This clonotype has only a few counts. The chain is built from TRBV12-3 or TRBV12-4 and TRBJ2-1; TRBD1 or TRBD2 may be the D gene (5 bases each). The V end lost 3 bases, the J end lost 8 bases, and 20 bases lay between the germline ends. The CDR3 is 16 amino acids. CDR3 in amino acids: CASSFYQGVSSDEQFF. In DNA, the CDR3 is TGTGCCAGCAGTTTTTACCAGGGAGTCTCGTCGGATGAGCAGTTCTTC.

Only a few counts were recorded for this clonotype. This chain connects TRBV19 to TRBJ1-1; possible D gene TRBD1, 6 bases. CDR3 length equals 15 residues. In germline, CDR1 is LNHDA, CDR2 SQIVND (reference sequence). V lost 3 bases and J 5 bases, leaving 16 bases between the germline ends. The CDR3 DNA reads TGTGCCAGTAGTATGGCTATGGGGGCGAGGACTGAAGCTTTCTTT. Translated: CASSMAMGARTEAFF. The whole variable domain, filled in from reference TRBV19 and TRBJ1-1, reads DGGITQSPKYLFRKEGQNVTLSCEQNLNHDAMYWYRQDPGQGLRLIYYSQIVNDFQKGDIAEGYSVSREKKESFPLTVTSAQKNPTAFYLCASSMAMGARTEAFFGQGTRLTVV.

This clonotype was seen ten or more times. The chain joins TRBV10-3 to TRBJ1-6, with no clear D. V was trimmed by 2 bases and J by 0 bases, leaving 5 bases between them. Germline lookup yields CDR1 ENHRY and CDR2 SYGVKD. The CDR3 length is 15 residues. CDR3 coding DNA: TGTGCCATCAGTGAGGGAAGCTCCTATAATTCACCCCTCCACTTT. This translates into CAISEGSSYNSPLHF.

CDR3 sequence reads: CASRLQGRRETQYF. The CDR3 DNA follows: TGTGCCAGCAGGTTACAGGGTAGGAGAGAGACCCAGTACTTC. The genes are TRBV28 and TRBJ2-5; a weak D match, TRBD1 (6 bases). The CDR3 spans 14 residues. With 6 bases removed from V and 4 bases from J, the gap between germline ends came to 15 bases. Germline V gene data show CDR1 as MDHEN and CDR2 as SYDVKM.

CDR3 DNA: TGTGCCAGCAGTTTTCTTGCGGGAGTCGGGACTGAAGCTTTCTTT. The encoded protein is CASSFLAGVGTEAFF. The genes are TRBV12-3 or TRBV12-4 and TRBJ1-1; no clear D. The germline V and J ends were trimmed by 3 bases and 5 bases, with 16 bases remaining between them. This CDR3 has 15 amino acids.